This TCR beta chain originates from a study of cytotoxic CD8 clonotypes in ibrutinib-treated CLL. With respect to this clone: Its antigen remains unknown.

V shed 2 bases and J shed 3 bases, with 8 bases lying between them. CDR1 is SGHNT, CDR2 YYREEE, per germline (reference sequence). The CDR3 is made up of 13 amino acids. General study results and limits: Among the clonotypes, public ones were uncommon and contracted or held stable on treatment.

Sequencing sought depths of 1 in 200,000 to 1 in 1 million T cells. The table came from immunoSEQ multiplex PCR; TCRdb's copy has only in-frame clones and leaves some out. The sample has some 200,000 clones, approximately 79% seen once. This sequence originates from a human donor with chronic lymphocytic leukemia. Sample: PBMCs, taken after 12 months of ibrutinib treatment. The chain uses TRBV5-4 and TRBJ1-2, with D perhaps matching TRBD1 (5 bases). CDR3 bases: TGTGCCAGCAGCTTTTCGGGGGACTATGGCTACACCTTC. Residues: CASSFSGDYGYTF.